This T cell receptor (beta chain) was retrieved from a study of OX40 agonist ivuxolimab in advanced cancers. Some background on the complete study: Ivuxolimab, which targeted the costimulatory receptor OX40 (CD134), was an agonistic, fully human IgG2 monoclonal antibody. Intravenous ivuxolimab was administered to patients every 2 weeks at six dose levels: 0.01, 0.1, 0.3, 1.5, 3 and 10 mg/kg. Of the 50 or so patients in dose escalation, about 20 had hepatocellular carcinoma, roughly 15 had melanoma, 9 had renal cell carcinoma and 9 had head and neck cancer. The dose-escalation cohort was 82.7% male with a mean age of approximately 59 years, ranging from roughly 23 to 90. Patients were allowed to have had prior anti-PD-1, anti-PD-L1 or anti-CTLA-4 therapy, and approximately 37% of the dose-escalation patients had been treated with checkpoint inhibitors. Three dose-escalation patients achieved partial responses, one with hepatocellular carcinoma and two with cutaneous melanoma. Peripheral TCRbeta sequencing aimed to test whether ivuxolimab altered TCR sequence diversity and caused clonal T-cell expansion. The paper covers the monotherapy dose-escalation part of the phase I ivuxolimab trial, which included N = 52 patients. What the authors observed across the whole study: The antigen specificity of the clonally expanded peripheral T cells was not determined. Partial responders in the 0.1-3.0 mg/kg groups had among the lowest normalized peripheral clonal expansion, especially among CD8+ T cells. Low levels of normalized T-cell clonal expansion were also seen in some nonresponding patients. After ivuxolimab, more expanded clones were found on average in CD8+ T cells than in CD4+ T cells. Clonal expansion of both CD4+ and CD8+ blood T cells was observed from baseline to week 6 at doses 0.1 to 3.0 mg/kg.

The trial excluded patients who had a history of autoimmune disease or were on systemic immunosuppression. Peripheral blood for TCR sequencing was collected from all dose cohorts at baseline, on cycle 4 day 1, and on cycle 7 day 1. The samples were taken from a phase I, first-in-human, multicenter, open-label dose-escalation trial of ivuxolimab. Adults with locally advanced or metastatic melanoma, renal cell, hepatocellular, or head and neck squamous cell carcinoma were enrolled in the trial. Before TCR sequencing, CD4+ T cells and CD8+ T cells from peripheral blood were sorted into separate populations. The germline V gene specifies SGHAT as CDR1 and FQNNGV as CDR2. V is reduced by 1 base and J by 4 bases, leaving a spacing of 8 bases between them. The CDR3 contains 13 residues, cysteine and phenylalanine counted. Only the CDR3 part of the read is kept: 39 bases, read in frame from the first base.

Genomic DNA was extracted from sorted cells for sequencing of the TCRbeta CDR3 region. The immunoSEQ Assay was used to sequence the TCRbeta CDR3 regions. Drawn from immuneACCESS, this table holds only the in-frame rearrangements with V and J called that TCRdb kept. Clones are partly lost; checked studies trace under half to an unresolved V gene and leave the rest unexplained. The sample table records 90,000 to 100,000 clones; approximately 90% of these occur just once. The top ten clonotypes cover approximately 0.49% of the sample. Concerning this clone: What antigen it recognizes has not been identified. No qualities accompany the bases; no much larger clone lies one base away.

The sequence was collected from an adult with an advanced solid tumor such as melanoma, head and neck, liver or kidney cancer. The starting material was CD4+ or CD8+ T cells sorted from blood, obtained in a trial of the OX40 agonist ivuxolimab. The rearrangement joined TRBV11-2 to TRBJ2-7; a confident D gene designation cannot be given. At the DNA level, the sequence is TGTGCCAGCAGCTTAGGATGGCAGTACGAGCAGTACTTC. Translated, this is CASSLGWQYEQYF.